This passage covers 26 T cell receptor beta chains from one sample sequenced in a study of blood T cells in healthy people across ages. A J-beta primer mix and a sample-barcoded 5' primer were used in a second PCR of roughly 7 to 12 cycles. TCRdb independently ran MiXCR on the 5' RACE reads; one entry per CDR3 protein. This repertoire shows about 1.8 million distinct CDR3 sequences, around half found once; its top ten account for 2.1%. Sequenced input: blood. These receptors all come from a woman between 40 and 55 years old in good health.

Points on this clonotype: The junction and the germline gene differ at one end; a read error may be behind it. This chain connects TRBV7-2 to TRBJ2-5, with 8 bases identical to TRBD1. Looked up from germline, CDR1 is SGHTA and CDR2 is FQGNSA. The CDR3 has 15 residues. CDR3 amino acids: CASSIRQGSSETLYF. The CDR3 bases are TGTGCCAGCAGCATCCGACAGGGGTCATCAGAGACCCTGTACTTC.

The chain employs TRBV7-9 and TRBJ1-4; D is ambiguous. The CDR3 has 14 residues. The ends were cut back, 2 bases at V and 8 bases at J, with 12 bases in the middle. From germline, CDR1 is SEHNR and CDR2 FQNEAQ (reference sequence). DNA of the CDR3: TGTGCCAGCAGCTTAAGGCAGACCGGGGAAAAACTGTTTTTT. Its protein is CASSLRQTGEKLFF.

The chain combines TRBV9 with TRBJ2-1; no reliable D call. Germline V gene lookup returns CDR1 SGDLS and CDR2 YYNGEE. The CDR3 runs 12 residues. The ends were cut back, 7 bases at V and 3 bases at J, with 8 bases in the middle. CDR3 protein: CASGNFYNEQFF. The CDR3 nucleotides are TGTGCCAGCGGAAACTTCTACAATGAGCAGTTCTTC.

This chain connects TRBV6-6 to TRBJ1-2, with D possibly TRBD1 on 6 matching bases. The CDR3 sequence is 16 residues long. Trimming left V 0 bases short and J 2 bases short, with 13 bases between. Germline-derived CDR1 and CDR2 are MNHNY and SVGAGI (reference sequence). In nucleotides, the CDR3 is TGTGCCAGCAGTTACTCCGGACAGCCTAACAACTATGGCTACACCTTC. Its protein product is CASSYSGQPNNYGYTF.

To note about this clonotype: A much larger clone sits a single nucleotide away, making a read error possible. The V call is TRBV12-3 or TRBV12-4, the J call TRBJ2-7; 10 bases are shared with TRBD2. The CDR3 has 14 residues. The CDR3 region is CASSRTSGPYGQYF. CDR3 DNA: TGTGCCAGCAGTCGGACTAGCGGTCCCTACGGGCAGTACTTC.

This clonotype was picked up a small number of times. The chain couples TRBV6-2 or TRBV6-3 to TRBJ2-1; 13 positions match TRBD2. This CDR3 is built from 19 residues. Germline V gives CDR1 MNHEY, CDR2 SVGEGT. V was clipped by 6 bases and J by 2 bases; unmatched bases: 13. CDR3 region: CASRAWTSGGPWAYNEQFF. The CDR3 DNA follows: TGTGCCAGCAGAGCCTGGACTAGCGGGGGTCCATGGGCCTACAATGAGCAGTTCTTC.

V is TRBV5-6 and J is TRBJ2-7; 16 nucleotides align to TRBD2. V trimming: 4 bases; J trimming: 1 base; junction bases outside the gene matches: 8. This CDR3 is built from 18 residues. From germline, CDR1 is SGHDT and CDR2 YYEEEE. The CDR3 DNA reads as TGTGCCAGCAGCCCACCGGGACTAGCGGGGGGGCTTTCCTACGAGCAGTACTTC. Amino acid sequence: CASSPPGLAGGLSYEQYF.

The V and J genes are TRBV28 and TRBJ1-2; D is unresolved. Looked up from germline, CDR1 is MDHEN and CDR2 is SYDVKM. This CDR3 is 13 amino acids long. V lost 4 bases, J lost 4 bases, and 10 bases lay in between. The CDR3 protein is CASSSGDVYGYTF. CDR3 coding DNA: TGTGCCAGCAGTTCCGGTGATGTCTATGGCTACACCTTC.

This clonotype was seen a few times. The rearrangement joins TRBV6-6 to TRBJ2-1; the D gene could be TRBD1 or TRBD2 (5 bases each). The CDR3 loop spans 14 amino acids. Germline V gene lookup returns CDR1 MNHNY and CDR2 SVGAGI (reference sequence). V lost 8 bases and J lost 8, with 19 bases in between. The CDR3 nucleotides read TGTGCCAGCGGGGGTAACACGGTAGAAGATGAGCAGTTCTTC. Encoded protein: CASGGNTVEDEQFF.

V gene TRBV20-1 combines with J gene TRBJ1-4; D ambiguous. The CDR3 totals 14 residues. Deletions cut 3 bases from V and 6 bases from J, with 14 bases between. Germline values: CDR1 DFQATT, CDR2 SNEGSKA (reference sequence). The CDR3 coding sequence is TGCAGTGCTAGTCCGGGCGGGGTTGATGAAAAACTGTTTTTT. It encodes CSASPGGVDEKLFF.

The V call is TRBV12-3 or TRBV12-4, the J call TRBJ2-5; D remains ambiguous. The ends were cut back, 4 bases at V and 5 bases at J, with 11 bases in the middle. This CDR3 comprises 13 residues. CDR3 loop: CASSSYSGETQYF. The CDR3 coding sequence is TGTGCCAGCAGTTCCTACTCCGGGGAGACCCAGTACTTC.

Comment on this clonotype: A much larger clonotype is one base distant, so this may be a read error. The V call is TRBV6-5, the J call TRBJ2-5; TRBD1 or TRBD2 may be the D gene (6 bases each). Germline loops: CDR1 MNHEY, CDR2 SVGAGI. The CDR3 loop spans 14 amino acids. The V gene lost 2 bases and the J gene lost 5 bases, with 12 bases spanning the gap. The CDR3 DNA sequence: TGTGCCAGCAGTTACAGGAGGGGGGTGGAGACCCAGTACTTC. Translating gives CASSYRRGVETQYF.

This CDR3 reads CASGLGQGEAFF. Written as DNA, the CDR3 is TGTGCTAGTGGTTTGGGACAGGGGGAAGCTTTCTTT. This chain uses TRBV12-5 with TRBJ1-1; 8 bases align to TRBD1. J gave up 8 bases and V 1 base, and 0 bases lay outside the gene matches. CDR1 LGHNT and CDR2 FRNRAP come from the germline V gene. CDR3 length: 12 amino acids.

The chain combines TRBV4-2 with TRBJ1-2; D not certain. The CDR3 is made up of 16 amino acids. Per the germline V gene, CDR1 is LGHNA and CDR2 is YNFKEQ. V lost 0 bases to trimming and J lost 3 bases, with 14 bases between them. The CDR3: CASSQDSQDWDYGYTF. The CDR3 DNA is TGTGCCAGCAGCCAAGATAGCCAGGACTGGGACTATGGCTACACCTTC.

The chain has TRBV15 and TRBJ2-7, with 7 bases that match TRBD1. TRBJ2-5 matches the DNA end more closely, so the J call is doubtful. Per the germline V gene, CDR1 is LNHNV and CDR2 is YYDKDF (reference sequence). This CDR3 region has 15 residues. The DNA for the CDR3 is TGTGCCACCAGCAGAGATGTCGACAGGGCCGGGACCCAGTACTTC. It is translated as CATSRDVDRAGTQYF.

The sample holds a few counts of this clonotype. CDR3 DNA: TGCGCCAGCAGCGTAAAACAGGGCCATAACACTGAAGCTTTCTTT. Amino acids: CASSVKQGHNTEAFF. This chain uses TRBV5-1 with TRBJ1-1; possible D gene TRBD1, 6 bases. The CDR3 covers 15 residues. The germline V and J ends were trimmed by 4 bases and 2 bases, with 15 bases remaining between them. Germline V gene sequence: CDR1 SGHRS, CDR2 YFSETQ.

The chain combines TRBV28 with TRBJ2-5; D is undetermined. Trimming took 8 bases from V and 7 from J, leaving 14 bases between them. Looked up from germline, CDR1 is MDHEN and CDR2 is SYDVKM. The CDR3 contains 12 residues. The CDR3 sequence: CASHNIPGTQYF. CDR3 in DNA: TGTGCCAGCCACAACATCCCCGGGACCCAGTACTTC. Combining the CDR3 with reference TRBV28 and TRBJ2-5 gives the whole variable domain DVKVTQSSRYLVKRTGEKVFLECVQDMDHENMFWYRQDPGLGLRLIYFSYDVKMKEKGDIPEGYSVSREKKERFSLILESASTNQTSMYLCASHNIPGTQYFGPGTRLLVL.

The chain joins TRBV25-1 to TRBJ2-5, with 11 bases fitting TRBD2. This CDR3 is 15 amino acids long. V lost 5 bases, J lost 11 bases, and 13 bases stayed unmatched. Per germline, CDR1 MGHDK and CDR2 SYGVNS. The CDR3: CASSPLPSGGNEQYF. As DNA, the CDR3 is TGTGCCAGCAGTCCCCTTCCTAGCGGGGGGAATGAGCAGTACTTC.

The chain has TRBV2 and TRBJ2-7; the D is unclear. V lost 1 base to trimming and J lost 7 bases, with 14 bases between them. Per germline, CDR1 SNHLY and CDR2 FYNNEI. The CDR3 contains 14 residues. The CDR3 loop reads CASSEVEGSWEQYF. For the CDR3, the DNA is TGTGCCAGCAGTGAAGTCGAAGGGTCCTGGGAGCAGTACTTC.

At least ten counts were recorded for this clonotype. The rearrangement joins TRBV6-2 or TRBV6-3 to TRBJ2-1, with D perhaps TRBD2 (6 bases). V was shortened by 2 bases and J by 7 bases, with 18 bases between the two germline ends. The germline gives CDR1 MNHEY, CDR2 SVGEGT. This CDR3 is 16 amino acids long. CDR3 in amino acids: CASSYGLARLRNEQFF. In DNA form, the CDR3 reads TGTGCCAGCAGTTACGGGCTAGCGCGCCTTAGAAATGAGCAGTTCTTC.

This sequence joins TRBV11-2 and TRBJ2-6; 7 bases match TRBD2. Germline CDR1 reads SGHAT; CDR2 reads FQNNGV. This CDR3 is built from 17 residues. V was clipped by 5 bases and J by 2 bases; unmatched bases: 9. CDR3 residues: CASSTGLKSAGANVLTF. CDR3 sequence (DNA): TGTGCCAGCAGCACGGGACTAAAAAGTGCTGGGGCCAACGTCCTGACTTTC. The entire variable domain, with the rest obtained from reference TRBV11-2 and TRBJ2-6, is as follows: EAGVAQSPRYKIIEKRQSVAFWCNPISGHATLYWYQQILGQGPKLLIQFQNNGVVDDSQLPKDRFSAERLKGVDSTLKIQPAKLEDSAVYLCASSTGLKSAGANVLTFGAGSRLTVL.

This clonotype was observed a single time. The chain has TRBV3-1 and TRBJ1-5; 10 positions match TRBD1. CDR1 and CDR2 from the germline V gene are LGHDT and YNNKEL (reference sequence). With 1 base clipped from V and 8 bases from J, the junction kept 5 bases outside the gene matches. The CDR3 is 15 residues long. CDR3 loop: CASSQAGTGDKPQHF. The CDR3 DNA reads TGTGCCAGCAGCCAAGCCGGGACAGGGGACAAGCCCCAGCATTTT.

This clonotype was counted only a few times. The CDR3 region is CASRTQGVETQYF. As DNA, the CDR3 is TGTGCCAGCAGAACACAGGGGGTCGAGACCCAGTACTTC. This chain joins TRBV28 and TRBJ2-5; 8 bases map to TRBD1. Germline V gives CDR1 MDHEN, CDR2 SYDVKM. The length of the CDR3 is 13 residues. Trimming cost V 6 bases and J 5 bases; bases outside gene matches: 5.

This clonotype was seen only a few times. The gene calls are TRBV27 and TRBJ2-5, with D perhaps matching TRBD1 or TRBD2 (6 bases each). Near its end, the DNA agrees better with TRBJ2-7, so the J call may be wrong. The CDR3 totals 14 residues. Germline loops: CDR1 MNHEY, CDR2 SMNVEV (reference sequence). CDR3 loop: CASSPTGRRFEQYF. CDR3 DNA: TGTGCCAGCAGTCCTACAGGGAGGAGATTCGAGCAGTACTTC.

V usage is TRBV6-6 and J usage is TRBJ2-1; D unresolved. The CDR3 covers 12 residues. The ends were cut back, 6 bases at V and 9 bases at J, with 12 bases in the middle. The V gene's germline CDR1 is MNHNY and CDR2 SVGAGI (reference sequence). The CDR3 reads CASRTRVGEQFF. DNA for the CDR3: TGTGCCAGCAGAACTCGGGTTGGTGAGCAGTTCTTC.

The chain recombines TRBV6-5 with TRBJ1-1; 7 nucleotides agree with TRBD1. The CDR3 loop spans 15 amino acids. Germline-derived CDR1 and CDR2 are MNHEY and SVGAGI. The ends lost 1 base at V and 4 bases at J; junction bases unmatched: 6. The CDR3, as DNA: TGTGCCAGCAGTTACTGGAAGGGGGCTGGCACTGAAGCTTTCTTT. Its translation is CASSYWKGAGTEAFF.